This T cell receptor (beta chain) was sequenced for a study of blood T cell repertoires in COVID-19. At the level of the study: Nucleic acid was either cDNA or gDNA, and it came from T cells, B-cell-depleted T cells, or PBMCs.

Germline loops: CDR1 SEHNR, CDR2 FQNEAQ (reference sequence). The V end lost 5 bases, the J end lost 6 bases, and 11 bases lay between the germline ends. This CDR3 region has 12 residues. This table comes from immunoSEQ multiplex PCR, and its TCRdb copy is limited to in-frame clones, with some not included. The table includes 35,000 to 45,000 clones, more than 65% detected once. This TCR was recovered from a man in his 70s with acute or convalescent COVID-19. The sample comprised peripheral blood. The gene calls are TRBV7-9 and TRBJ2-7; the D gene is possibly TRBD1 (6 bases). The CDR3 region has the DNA TGTGCCAGCAGCCTTCAAGGGGGCGAGCAGTACTTC. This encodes CASSLQGGEQYF.